This T cell receptor beta chain is from a study of cytomegalovirus exposure and HLA in healthy donors. A multiplex PCR was run with 60 Vbeta primers and 13 Jbeta primers. Using immunoSEQ multiplex PCR, the repertoire was profiled, and TCRdb retains in-frame clones only, with some absent. This table holds about 190,000 clones, about 77% found once. In its sample, this clone was seen a few times. Sequenced sample: PBMCs. This TCR was recovered from a woman aged 25 to 39 in good health and CMV-seropositive.

CDR3 DNA sequence: TGTGCCAGTAGTAAACTAGCGGGGGTAACCTACCAAGAGACCCAGTACTTC. Translating it yields CASSKLAGVTYQETQYF. The chain joins TRBV19 to TRBJ2-5; the match to TRBD2 covers 11 bases. The germline V gene encodes CDR1 LNHDA and CDR2 SQIVND (reference sequence). The V segment lost 4 bases and the J segment 0 bases; nucleotides outside the gene matches: 7. This CDR3 is built from 17 residues.